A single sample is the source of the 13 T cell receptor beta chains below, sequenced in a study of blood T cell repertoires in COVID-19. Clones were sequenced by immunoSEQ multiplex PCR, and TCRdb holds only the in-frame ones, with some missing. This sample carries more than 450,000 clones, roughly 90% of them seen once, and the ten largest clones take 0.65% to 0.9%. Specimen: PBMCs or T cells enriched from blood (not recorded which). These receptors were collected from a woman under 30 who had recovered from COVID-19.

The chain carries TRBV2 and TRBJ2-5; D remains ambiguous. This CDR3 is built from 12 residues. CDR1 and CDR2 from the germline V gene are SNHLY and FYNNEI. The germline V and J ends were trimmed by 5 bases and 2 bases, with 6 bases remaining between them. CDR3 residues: CASSSGQETQYF. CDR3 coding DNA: TGTGCCAGCAGTTCAGGTCAAGAGACCCAGTACTTC.

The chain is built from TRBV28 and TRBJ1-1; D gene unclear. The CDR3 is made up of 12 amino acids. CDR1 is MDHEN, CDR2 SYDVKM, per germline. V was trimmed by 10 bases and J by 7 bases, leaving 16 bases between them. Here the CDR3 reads CATLFNYGEAFF. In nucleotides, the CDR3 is TGTGCCACCTTGTTTAATTACGGTGAAGCTTTCTTT.

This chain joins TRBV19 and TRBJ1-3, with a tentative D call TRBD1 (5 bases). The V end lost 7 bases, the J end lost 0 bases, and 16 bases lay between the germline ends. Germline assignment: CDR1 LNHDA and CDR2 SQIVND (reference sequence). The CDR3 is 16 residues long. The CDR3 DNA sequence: TGTGCCAGTACCCCACGCGGGGCCAGCTCTGGAAACACCATATATTTT. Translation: CASTPRGASSGNTIYF.

CDR3: CASSRQGNQETQYF. CDR3 nucleotides: TGTGCCAGCAGCCGGCAGGGGAACCAAGAGACCCAGTACTTC. The genes are TRBV6-5 and TRBJ2-5, with D possibly TRBD1 on 6 matching bases. CDR1 MNHEY and CDR2 SVGAGI come from the germline V gene. V gave up 6 bases and J gave up 0 bases, with 11 bases separating them. The CDR3 runs 14 residues.

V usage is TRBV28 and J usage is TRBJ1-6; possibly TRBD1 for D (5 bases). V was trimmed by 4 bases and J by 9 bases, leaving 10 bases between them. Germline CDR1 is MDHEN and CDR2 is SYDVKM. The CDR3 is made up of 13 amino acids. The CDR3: CASSYIRVSPLHF. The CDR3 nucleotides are TGTGCCAGCAGTTATATCAGGGTTTCACCCCTCCACTTT.

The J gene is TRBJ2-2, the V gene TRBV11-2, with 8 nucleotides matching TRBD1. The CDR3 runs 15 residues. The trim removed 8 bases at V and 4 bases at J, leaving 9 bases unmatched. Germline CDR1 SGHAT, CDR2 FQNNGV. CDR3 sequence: CASRGLTGGTGELFF. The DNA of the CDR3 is TGTGCCAGCCGAGGGCTTACAGGGGGCACCGGGGAGCTGTTTTTT.

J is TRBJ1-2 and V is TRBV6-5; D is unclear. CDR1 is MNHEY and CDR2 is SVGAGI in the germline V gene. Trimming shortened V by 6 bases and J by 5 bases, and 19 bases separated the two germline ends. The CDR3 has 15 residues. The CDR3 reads CASRQAGGSLYGYTF. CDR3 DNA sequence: TGTGCCAGCAGACAAGCGGGAGGGTCTTTGTATGGCTACACCTTC.

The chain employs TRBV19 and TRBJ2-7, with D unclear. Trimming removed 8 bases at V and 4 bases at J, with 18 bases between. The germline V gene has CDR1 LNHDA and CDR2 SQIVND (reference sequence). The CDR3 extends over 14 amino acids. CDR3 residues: CASPCGSGFYEQYF. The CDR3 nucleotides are TGTGCCAGTCCGTGCGGCAGTGGCTTTTACGAGCAGTACTTC.

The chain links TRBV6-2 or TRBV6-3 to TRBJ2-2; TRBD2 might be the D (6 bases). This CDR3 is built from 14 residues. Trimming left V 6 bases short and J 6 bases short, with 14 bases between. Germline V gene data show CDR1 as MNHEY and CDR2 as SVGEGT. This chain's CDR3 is CASSGTRGSGELFF. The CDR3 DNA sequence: TGTGCCAGCAGCGGGACTCGGGGCTCCGGGGAGCTGTTTTTT.

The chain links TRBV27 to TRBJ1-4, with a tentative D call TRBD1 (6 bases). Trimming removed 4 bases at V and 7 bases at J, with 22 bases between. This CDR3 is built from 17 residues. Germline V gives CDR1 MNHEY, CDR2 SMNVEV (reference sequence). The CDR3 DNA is TGTGCCAGCAGTTATAGTGGGACAATCCGAGGGGGTGAAAAACTGTTTTTT. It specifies CASSYSGTIRGGEKLFF. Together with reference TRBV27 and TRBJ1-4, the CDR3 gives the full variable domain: EAQVTQNPRYLITVTGKKLTVTCSQNMNHEYMSWYRQDPGLGLRQIYYSMNVEVTDKGDVPEGYKVSRKEKRNFPLILESPSPNQTSLYFCASSYSGTIRGGEKLFFGSGTQLSVL.

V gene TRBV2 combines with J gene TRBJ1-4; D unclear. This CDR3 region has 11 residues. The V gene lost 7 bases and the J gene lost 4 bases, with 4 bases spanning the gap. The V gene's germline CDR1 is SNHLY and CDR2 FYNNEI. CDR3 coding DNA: TGTGCCAGCACCCGTAATGAAAAACTGTTTTTT. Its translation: CASTRNEKLFF.

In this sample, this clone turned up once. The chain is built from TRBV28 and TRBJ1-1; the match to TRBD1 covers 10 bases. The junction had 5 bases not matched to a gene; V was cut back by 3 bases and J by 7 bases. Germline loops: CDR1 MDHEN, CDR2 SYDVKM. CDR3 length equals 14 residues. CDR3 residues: CASSLGQGFDEAFF. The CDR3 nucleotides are TGTGCCAGCAGTTTGGGACAGGGGTTTGATGAAGCTTTCTTT.

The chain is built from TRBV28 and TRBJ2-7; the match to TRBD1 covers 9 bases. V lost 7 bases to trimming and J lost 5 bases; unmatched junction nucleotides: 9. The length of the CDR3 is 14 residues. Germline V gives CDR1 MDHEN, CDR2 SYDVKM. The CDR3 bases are TGTGCCAGCAAACAACAGGGGGCTCCCAACGAGCAGTACTTC. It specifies CASKQQGAPNEQYF.